The T cell receptor beta chain under discussion was sequenced for a study of T-cell reconstitution after alpha-beta-depleted transplantation in children. Unique molecular identifiers were used to barcode this TCRbeta library. MiXCR, run by TCRdb on the PCR reads, gives a single entry per CDR3 protein. The table has fewer than 120,000 distinct CDR3 sequences, 10% seen once. This clonotype was found many times. Trimming shortened V by 4 bases and J by 0 bases, and 10 bases separated the two germline ends. The CDR3 has 13 amino acids. The germline V gene encodes CDR1 DFQATT and CDR2 SNEGSKA (reference sequence).

Sample: PBMCs from the stem cell graft donor, taken from the stem cell graft. This sequence joins TRBV20-1 and TRBJ2-7; D not resolved. The sequence was collected from a human donor who donated a stem cell graft to a child with acute lymphoblastic leukemia. This CDR3 reads CSAIRQDSYEQYF. The CDR3, as DNA: TGCAGTGCTATCCGTCAGGACTCCTACGAGCAGTACTTC.